The clone carrying this TCR beta chain was picked up a small number of times. These data are taken from a study of somatic mutations in cytotoxic T cells in rheumatoid arthritis. Overall study context: Certain T-cell populations stained with V beta antibodies were FACS-sorted to nearly 100% purity, and V beta1+ cells were TCRB-sequenced.

TCRdb keeps only in-frame clones here, not all; method: immunoSEQ multiplex PCR. The sample holds about 20,000 clones, around 80% seen once. V was clipped by 2 bases and J by 3 bases, with 3 bases between them. Germline V gene lookup returns CDR1 SGHDT and CDR2 YYEEEE. This CDR3 region has 11 residues. Isolating CD4+ and CD8+ cells involved positive magnetic bead selection on an AutoMACS. Their purity was then checked by flow cytometry. The chain couples TRBV5-6 to TRBJ2-7; D is unclear. The TCR comes from an adult with rheumatoid arthritis. Specimen: CD8+ T cells sorted from blood. As DNA, the CDR3 is TGTGCCAGCAGCTTCAGCTACGAGCAGTACTTC. Amino acid sequence: CASSFSYEQYF. Full variable domain (missing parts from reference TRBV5-6 and TRBJ2-7): DAGVTQSPTHLIKTRGQQVTLRCSPKSGHDTVSWYQQALGQGPQFIFQYYEEEERQRGNFPDRFSGHQFPNYSSELNVNALLLGDSALYLCASSFSYEQYFGPGTRLTVT.